What follows are 20 T cell receptor beta chains derived from one specimen sequenced in a study of T-cell memory formation after mild COVID-19. TCRdb called the 5' RACE reads again in MiXCR, with one record for every CDR3 protein. The data contain fewer than 700,000 distinct CDR3 sequences, roughly 18% of them seen just once; the ten biggest clones take up around 12%. The specimen was PBMCs or a T cell subset sorted from them (not recorded which). These receptors were collected from an adult woman who had mild COVID-19 (a few samples of this study predate the infection). Cell type and time point are not known.

This clonotype has more than one count but fewer than ten. The V and J genes are TRBV7-2 and TRBJ2-7; TRBD2 aligns across 8 bases. The V segment lost 4 bases and the J segment 3 bases; nucleotides outside the gene matches: 17. Germline V gene sequence: CDR1 SGHTA, CDR2 FQGNSA. The CDR3 is 18 residues long. CDR3 residues: CASSWPVDSGVKFYEQYF. The CDR3 DNA is TGTGCCAGCAGCTGGCCGGTGGATAGCGGGGTCAAATTCTACGAGCAGTACTTC. Complete variable domain (other parts from reference TRBV7-2 and TRBJ2-7): GAGVSQSPSNKVTEKGKDVELRCDPISGHTALYWYRQSLGQGLEFLIYFQGNSAPDKSGLPSDRFSAERTGGSVSTLTIQRTQQEDSAVYLCASSWPVDSGVKFYEQYFGPGTRLTVT.

This clonotype was recorded many times. The chain links TRBV29-1 to TRBJ2-7; the D gene is possibly TRBD1 (5 bases). The CDR3 loop spans 14 amino acids. Germline V lookup: CDR1 SQVTM, CDR2 ANQGSEA. V lost 4 bases and J 0 bases, leaving 13 bases between the germline ends. The CDR3 protein is CSVVVTDLSYEQYF. In nucleotides, the CDR3 is TGCAGCGTTGTCGTGACAGACCTCTCCTACGAGCAGTACTTC.

This clonotype turned up a few times. This rearrangement joins TRBV5-5 to TRBJ2-2, with D possibly being TRBD1 (6 bases). V dropped 6 bases and J dropped 4 bases, with 13 bases sitting between them. This CDR3 is built from 14 residues. Germline V CDR1 and CDR2: SGHKS, YYEKEE (reference sequence). DNA of the CDR3: TGTGCCAGCACCCTGGACAGATCCACCGGGGAGCTGTTTTTT. This translates into CASTLDRSTGELFF.

This clonotype was counted ten times or more. V usage is TRBV12-3 or TRBV12-4 and J usage is TRBJ1-5; D remains ambiguous. This CDR3 comprises 13 residues. Deletions cut 2 bases from V and 0 bases from J, with 2 bases between. The CDR3 protein is CASSLNSNQPQHF. For the CDR3, the DNA is TGTGCCAGCAGTTTAAATAGCAATCAGCCCCAGCATTTT.

The chain joins TRBV7-9 to TRBJ2-5; D unresolved. The germline V and J ends were trimmed by 5 bases and 5 bases, with 21 bases remaining between them. The V gene's germline CDR1 is SEHNR and CDR2 FQNEAQ (reference sequence). The CDR3 has 16 amino acids. The CDR3 is CASSPPLETLGETQYF. The CDR3 DNA sequence: TGTGCCAGCAGCCCTCCCCTTGAGACACTGGGGGAGACCCAGTACTTC.

This clonotype has a handful of counts. The rearrangement uses TRBV5-1 and TRBJ2-3, with 8 nucleotides matching TRBD1. The CDR3 runs to 16 residues. Germline assignment: CDR1 SGHRS and CDR2 YFSETQ. The trim removed 4 bases at V and 1 base at J, leaving 8 bases unmatched. CDR3 in amino acids: CASSLQGAKGTDTQYF. DNA of the CDR3: TGCGCCAGCAGCCTCCAGGGGGCGAAGGGCACAGATACGCAGTATTTT.

This clonotype was detected a few times. This CDR3 is CATSDRGTGRETQYF. The CDR3, as DNA: TGTGCCACCAGTGACCGCGGGACAGGGCGAGAGACCCAGTACTTC. The chain recombines TRBV24-1 with TRBJ2-5, with TRBD1 identical over 9 bases. The CDR3 extends over 15 amino acids. The J segment lost 4 bases and the V segment lost 4 bases, leaving 6 bases of the junction unmatched. CDR1 KGHDR and CDR2 SFDVKD come from the germline V gene.

This clonotype was seen a handful of times. V usage is TRBV25-1 and J usage is TRBJ2-3; no definite D call. The CDR3 sequence is 13 residues long. Germline CDR1 MGHDK, CDR2 SYGVNS. Trimming left V 2 bases short and J 2 bases short, with 5 bases between. CDR3 sequence: CASSENPTDTQYF. For the CDR3, the DNA is TGTGCCAGCAGTGAAAATCCCACAGATACGCAGTATTTT.

In its sample, this clonotype was seen many times. The chain carries TRBV5-1 and TRBJ2-1; possibly TRBD2 for D (6 bases). This CDR3 has 15 amino acids. V was cut by 0 bases and J by 6 bases, with 13 bases left in between. Germline CDR1 SGHRS, CDR2 YFSETQ. The CDR3 DNA follows: TGCGCCAGCAGCTTGGTTTCGCGGGGACCCAATGAGCAGTTCTTC. Protein: CASSLVSRGPNEQFF.

The CDR3 is CASAGASSYEQYF. CDR3 nucleotide sequence: TGCGCCAGCGCGGGGGCCAGCTCCTACGAGCAGTACTTC. This sequence joins TRBV5-1 and TRBJ2-7; the D gene is possibly TRBD2 (7 bases). The CDR3 extends over 13 amino acids. Trimming stripped 7 bases from V and 0 bases from J, with 11 bases between. Germline V lookup: CDR1 SGHRS, CDR2 YFSETQ. Filled out from reference TRBV5-1 and TRBJ2-7, the complete variable domain reads KAGVTQTPRYLIKTRGQQVTLSCSPISGHRSVSWYQQTPGQGLQFLFEYFSETQRNKGNFPGRFSGRQFSNSRSEMNVSTLELGDSALYLCASAGASSYEQYFGPGTRLTVT.

V gene TRBV5-4 combines with J gene TRBJ2-2; 8 bases are shared with TRBD2. The CDR3 length is 12 residues. The trim removed 4 bases at V and 9 bases at J, leaving 2 bases unmatched. The V gene's germline CDR1 is SGHNT and CDR2 YYREEE (reference sequence). Here the CDR3 reads CASSLSGRELFF. DNA of the CDR3: TGTGCCAGCAGCCTTAGCGGGAGGGAGCTGTTTTTT.

The CDR3 sequence is CASRGGGSETQYF. The DNA of the CDR3 is TGTGCCAGCAGGGGCGGGGGGTCGGAGACCCAGTACTTC. The chain joins TRBV7-2 to TRBJ2-5, with 8 positions matching TRBD2. Germline lookup yields CDR1 SGHTA and CDR2 FQGNSA. After removal of 6 bases from V and 5 bases from J, the junction contained 5 bases not matched to a gene. This CDR3 has 13 residues.

This clonotype was counted only a few times. This chain links TRBV5-4 with TRBJ2-1; TRBD1 or TRBD2 may be the D gene (5 bases each). In germline, CDR1 is SGHNT, CDR2 YYREEE (reference sequence). V was pared by 3 bases and J by 6 bases, with 13 bases between. The CDR3 is made up of 14 amino acids. The CDR3 sequence is CASSWGSAGNEQFF. DNA for the CDR3: TGTGCCAGCAGCTGGGGGAGTGCGGGCAATGAGCAGTTCTTC.

In its sample, this clonotype was seen a few times. This rearrangement joins TRBV14 to TRBJ1-6; TRBD1 might be the D (6 bases). The CDR3 consists of 18 residues. Per the germline V gene, CDR1 is SGHDN and CDR2 is FVKESK. Trimming took 2 bases from V and 2 from J, leaving 16 bases between them. CDR3 sequence: CASSQYTGSGAYNSPLHF. The CDR3 DNA reads TGTGCCAGCAGCCAATATACAGGGAGTGGCGCCTATAATTCACCCCTCCACTTT.

The rearrangement uses TRBV4-1 and TRBJ1-1; unclear D gene. CDR3 size: 13 residues. CDR1 is MGHRA, CDR2 YSYEKL, per germline. Trimming pared 4 bases from V and 4 bases from J, leaving 10 bases between. The CDR3: CASSPNWVTEAFF. The CDR3 bases are TGCGCCAGCAGCCCGAACTGGGTCACTGAAGCTTTCTTT.

As DNA, the CDR3 is TGTGCCAGCAGCCCCGGGGTAGACTATGGCTACACCTTC. Encoded protein: CASSPGVDYGYTF. V usage is TRBV3-1 and J usage is TRBJ1-2; no definite D call. Trimming stripped 4 bases from V and 3 bases from J, with 9 bases between. CDR1 and CDR2 from the germline V gene are LGHDT and YNNKEL (reference sequence). The CDR3 loop spans 13 amino acids.

This clonotype was detected a few times. The chain links TRBV11-2 to TRBJ2-1; D unresolved. The CDR3 covers 14 residues. Deletions cut 0 bases from V and 10 bases from J, with 13 bases between. Looked up from germline, CDR1 is SGHAT and CDR2 is FQNNGV. The CDR3 nucleotides are TGTGCCAGCAGCTTAGATTGGGGTGCCGGGGAGCAGTTCTTC. This sequence encodes CASSLDWGAGEQFF.

The CDR3 coding sequence is TGTGCCAGCAGTGTGGAGCACACAGATACGCAGTATTTT. This encodes CASSVEHTDTQYF. The chain uses TRBV6-4 and TRBJ2-3; D call uncertain. The germline V gene encodes CDR1 MRHNA and CDR2 SNTAGT. The V end was cut by 4 bases, the J end by 2 bases, with 7 bases between. CDR3 length: 13 amino acids.

The chain couples TRBV7-8 to TRBJ1-1, with TRBD1 matching 11 bases. Germline CDR1 and CDR2: SGHVS and FQNEAQ. The CDR3 covers 14 residues. J gave up 5 bases and V 5 bases, and 4 bases lay outside the gene matches. CDR3: CASSRGTGGTEAFF. CDR3 bases: TGTGCCAGCAGCAGAGGGACAGGGGGGACTGAAGCTTTCTTT. The full variable domain, in which reference TRBV7-8 and TRBJ1-1 provide the parts outside the CDR3, is GAGVSQSPRYKVAKRGQDVALRCDPISGHVSLFWYQQALGQGPEFLTYFQNEAQLDKSGLPSDRFFAERPEGSVSTLKIQRTQQEDSAVYLCASSRGTGGTEAFFGQGTRLTVV.

The chain couples TRBV6-5 to TRBJ2-6, with no clear D. Trimming cost V 0 bases and J 0 bases, with 6 bases left between them. The germline V gene has CDR1 MNHEY and CDR2 SVGAGI. This CDR3 is built from 16 residues. In DNA, the CDR3 is TGTGCCAGCAGTTACTCGATGATCTCTGGGGCCAACGTCCTGACTTTC. Protein sequence: CASSYSMISGANVLTF.